This T cell receptor (beta chain) was captured in a study of beta chain features in type 1 diabetes. The study reverse transcribed the entire isolated RNA, so it sequenced expressed TCRB transcripts. The read count averaged approximately 3.3 million across naive, central memory and regulatory T cell samples. Sequencing used immunoSEQ multiplex PCR; TCRdb keeps in-frame clones, though not all of them. The sample contains approximately 140,000 clones, around 51% of which appear only once. Sorting produced populations that all topped 95% purity. This CDR3 is 16 amino acids long. CDR1 SGHTA and CDR2 FQGTGA come from the germline V gene. Trimming took 4 bases from V and 4 from J, leaving 18 bases between them.

Sequencing was carried out using Tregs from blood. The J gene is TRBJ2-3, the V gene TRBV7-3; no firm D call. This receptor was taken from a man between 18 and 29 years old in good health. DNA of the CDR3: TGTGCCAGCAGCTCCGTCTTAAGAATGGGCGCAGATACGCAGTATTTT. It specifies CASSSVLRMGADTQYF.